The clone carrying this T cell receptor beta chain occurred a few times. The antigen remains unidentified. This sample stems from a study of blood T cells in healthy people across ages. With a J-beta primer mix and a sample-barcoded 5' primer, a second PCR ran about 6 to 11 cycles. Using its own MiXCR run on the 5' RACE reads, TCRdb lists one record per CDR3 protein. The sample has approximately 800,000 distinct CDR3 sequences, around 45% seen once. Study-wide points: A conclusive naive versus antigen-experienced comparison was prevented by the unsorted PBMCs.

Sequencing was done on a sample of blood. This receptor was identified in a man older than 75 in good health.

CDR3 loop: CASSQDATVGETQYF. CDR3 nucleotides: TGTGCCAGCAGCCAAGATGCGACAGTCGGGGAGACCCAGTACTTC. The rearrangement joins TRBV4-2 to TRBJ2-5; D is possibly TRBD1 (5 bases). This CDR3 has 15 amino acids. V dropped 0 bases and J dropped 5 bases, with 13 bases sitting between them. The germline CDR1 and CDR2 sequences are LGHNA and YNFKEQ.